Sequencing of this TCR beta chain was carried out in a study of blood T cell repertoires in COVID-19 (dated by TCRdb to the early 2020s). As for the study more broadly: Samples from collaborators originated in the United States, Italy and Spain and spanned both the acute and convalescent phases of COVID-19. The dataset comprised deeply sampled blood TCRbeta repertoires from subjects exposed to, actively infected with, or recovered from COVID-19. A freely available public database, intended as a resource for researchers studying the immune response to SARS-CoV-2, is where the repertoires were released. Samples were obtained from the ongoing ImmuneRACE study (first 160 participants) and from 1,254 subjects provided by 6 global collaborators. A de-identified subject ID, COVID-19 status, age in years and sex were almost always included in the sample metadata. Where available, HLA class I and class II types were taken from metadata supplied by the sample provider and were not determined by assay-based typing. The prospective study material was composed of cDNA or gDNA derived from T cells, B-cell-depleted T cells, or PBMCs.

Another Seattle source contributed samples from volunteer blood donors who had recovered from COVID-19. The collaborating institutions used their own protocols to collect whole blood in K2EDTA tubes. For TCRbeta analysis, collaborator samples were shipped as frozen whole blood, as isolated PBMCs, or as DNA extracted from either sample type. TCRbeta CDR3 regions were amplified from genomic DNA by means of the immunoSEQ Assay, a bias-controlled multiplex PCR. Under the source paper's analysis protocol: The number of nucleated cells in each sample was estimated by amplification of reference gene primers within the assay. To quantify the absolute abundance of each unique TCRbeta CDR3 rearrangement, sequence reads were collapsed and filtered. For each sample, productive Simpson clonality was calculated as the square root of Simpson's diversity index over productive rearrangements. TCRdb took this table from immuneACCESS and kept in-frame rearrangements with V and J called. Such tables lack part of the clones; where checked against another copy, unresolved V genes explain under half of the gap, and the rest is unexplained. D and trimming were read from the DNA, whereas the V and J calls and clone size are those reported in that table. Within this sample are 250,000 to 350,000 clones, with roughly 86% of them counted one time only. The ten biggest clones cover approximately 8% of the sample.

Beyond this particular receptor, the publication reports: How much clinical and demographic metadata was included differed by source and by participant, and the metadata was provided uncurated.

This clone occurred once. There is no known antigen for this receptor. No much larger clonotype is one base removed from it; base qualities were not supplied. At the junction V is shortened by 5 bases and J by 0 bases, with 11 bases in between. CDR1 SQVTM and CDR2 ANQGSEA were looked up in the germline V gene. The CDR3 spans 13 residues, from the cysteine through the phenylalanine. Only CDR3 DNA is held: 39 bases, read in frame from base 1. The sample was peripheral blood. The chain couples TRBV29-1 to TRBJ2-7; 6 matching bases give a weak D call of TRBD1. This clonotype was sampled from a woman aged 50 to 65 who had recovered from COVID-19. The nucleotides are TGCAGCGTTACAGGGATATCCTCCTACGAGCAGTACTTC. It specifies CSVTGISSYEQYF.